These 22 T cell receptor beta chains were all obtained from the same sample, sequenced in a study of early T cells in non-severe SARS-CoV-2 infection. TCRdb re-called the 5' RACE reads with MiXCR, one entry per CDR3 protein. Of around 21,000 distinct CDR3 sequences in the sample, 5.7% are singletons; the top ten hold roughly 15%. Here the sequenced sample was whole blood, taken at baseline. These receptors came from an adult who was a healthcare worker with PCR-confirmed SARS-CoV-2 infection or an uninfected control (not recorded which).

This clonotype showed up many times. This chain joins TRBV4-3 and TRBJ2-1; the D is unclear. The CDR3 extends over 12 amino acids. Germline CDR1 is LGHNA and CDR2 is YSLEER. V was clipped by 1 base and J by 6 bases, with 4 bases between them. CDR3 in amino acids: CASSQVGNEQFF. The CDR3 region has the DNA TGCGCCAGCAGCCAAGTGGGCAATGAGCAGTTCTTC.

This clonotype was seen more than once but under ten times. The rearrangement links TRBV5-1 to TRBJ2-2, with 11 bases lining up with TRBD1. The ends lost 3 bases at V and 0 bases at J; junction bases unmatched: 1. From germline, CDR1 is SGHRS and CDR2 YFSETQ. CDR3 size: 16 residues. Written as DNA, the CDR3 is TGCGCCAGCAGCTGGGGACAGGGGGCGAACACCGGGGAGCTGTTTTTT. Translation gives CASSWGQGANTGELFF.

In this sample, this clonotype turned up once. This rearrangement joins TRBV28 to TRBJ1-5; weak D call: TRBD1 (5 bases). The length of the CDR3 is 15 residues. Deletions cut 11 bases from V and 0 bases from J, with 17 bases between. Germline values: CDR1 MDHEN, CDR2 SYDVKM. The CDR3 sequence is CAGKRGTNSNQPQHF. The CDR3 DNA is TGTGCCGGTAAGAGAGGGACCAATAGCAATCAGCCCCAGCATTTT.

This clonotype was found a few times. The chain links TRBV11-2 to TRBJ2-1; no definite D call. V was clipped by 7 bases and J by 10 bases, with 11 bases between them. Germline V gene data show CDR1 as SGHAT and CDR2 as FQNNGV. The CDR3 is 11 amino acids. CDR3: CASMFAGEQFF. The CDR3 DNA follows: TGTGCCAGCATGTTTGCCGGGGAGCAGTTCTTC.

This clonotype was observed a few times. CDR3 sequence (DNA): TGTGCCAGCAGTTACTGGTCTACCTACGAGCAGTACTTC. Its translation is CASSYWSTYEQYF. This chain connects TRBV6-2 or TRBV6-3 to TRBJ2-7, with D uncertain. Trimming shortened V by 1 base and J by 2 bases, and 6 bases separated the two germline ends. Per the germline V gene, CDR1 is MNHEY and CDR2 is SVGEGT. The CDR3 extends over 13 amino acids.

This chain uses TRBV27 with TRBJ2-1; the D call may be TRBD1 or TRBD2 (5 bases each). Trimming pared 7 bases from V and 7 bases from J, leaving 23 bases between. The CDR3 has 16 amino acids. The germline V gene encodes CDR1 MNHEY and CDR2 SMNVEV (reference sequence). The chain's CDR3 is CASNPGRYSLLNEQFF. For the CDR3, the DNA is TGTGCCAGCAATCCGGGGCGGTACTCCCTCTTGAATGAGCAGTTCTTC.

This chain uses TRBV30 with TRBJ1-1, with D perhaps TRBD1 (5 bases). This CDR3 is 20 amino acids long. Germline V gene data show CDR1 as GTSNPN and CDR2 as SVGIG (reference sequence). With 4 bases removed from V and 4 bases from J, the gap between germline ends came to 34 bases. The CDR3, as DNA: TGTGCCTGGACTCCCCCCGCTAGGGGCAGTGAAGTTTACTGGGCCACTGAAGCTTTCTTT. This sequence encodes CAWTPPARGSEVYWATEAFF.

This clonotype was picked up one time. The V call is TRBV15, the J call TRBJ2-7, with D perhaps TRBD1 (5 bases). V was cut by 0 bases and J by 2 bases, with 5 bases left in between. Germline loops: CDR1 LNHNV, CDR2 YYDKDF (reference sequence). The CDR3 has 13 residues. The CDR3 spells CATSREGPYEQYF. In nucleotides, the CDR3 is TGTGCCACCAGCAGAGAGGGGCCCTACGAGCAGTACTTC.

In this sample, this clonotype turned up many times. This sequence joins TRBV20-1 and TRBJ1-2; no clear D gene. V dropped 2 bases and J dropped 5 bases, with 9 bases sitting between them. Per germline, CDR1 DFQATT and CDR2 SNEGSKA (reference sequence). The CDR3 runs to 12 residues. This CDR3 is CSARPDGYGYTF. The CDR3 nucleotides read TGCAGTGCTAGACCGGACGGTTATGGCTACACCTTC.

This clonotype was seen only a few times. CDR3 coding DNA: TGTGCCAGCAGTTTATCGCTGCGACAGACCTATGGCTACACCTTC. Its translation is CASSLSLRQTYGYTF. The V call is TRBV27, the J call TRBJ1-2; D possibly corresponds to TRBD1 (5 bases). Germline CDR1 MNHEY, CDR2 SMNVEV (reference sequence). Trimming took off 0 bases at V and 4 bases at J, with 12 bases between the two ends. CDR3 length: 15 amino acids.

At least ten counts were recorded for this clonotype. The rearrangement uses TRBV19 and TRBJ1-1; D remains unclear. The ends were cut back, 7 bases at V and 1 base at J, with 13 bases in the middle. The CDR3 runs 14 residues. Germline values: CDR1 LNHDA, CDR2 SQIVND (reference sequence). The DNA for the CDR3 is TGTGCCAGTATCCCACCTGGGAAGAACACTGAAGCTTTCTTT. Its translation: CASIPPGKNTEAFF.

At least ten counts were recorded for this clonotype. The CDR3 sequence: CASSLGDRAVPDTQYF. The CDR3 DNA reads TGTGCCAGCAGCTTGGGGGACAGGGCAGTCCCAGATACGCAGTATTTT. The chain links TRBV7-8 to TRBJ2-3; TRBD1 matches at 9 bases. The CDR3 covers 16 residues. CDR1 SGHVS and CDR2 FQNEAQ come from the germline V gene. V was pared by 3 bases and J by 4 bases, with 8 bases of the junction left unmatched.

This clonotype was seen at least ten times. This chain joins TRBV20-1 and TRBJ1-1; D may be TRBD1 (5 bases). Trimming shortened V by 2 bases and J by 6 bases, and 13 bases separated the two germline ends. The CDR3 is 13 residues long. Germline-derived CDR1 and CDR2 are DFQATT and SNEGSKA (reference sequence). CDR3 in DNA: TGCAGTGCTAGATGGGGGGGTCTGGCTGAAGCTTTCTTT. Amino acids: CSARWGGLAEAFF.

This clonotype came up a few times. Here the CDR3 reads CASSLGPVDQETQYF. The CDR3 region has the DNA TGTGCCAGCAGTTTAGGGCCAGTCGATCAGGAGACCCAGTACTTC. The rearrangement links TRBV27 to TRBJ2-5; D gene ambiguous. Between the trimmed V and J ends, which lost 2 bases and 5 bases, there was a span of 15 bases. The germline gives CDR1 MNHEY, CDR2 SMNVEV (reference sequence). The CDR3 extends over 15 amino acids.

In its sample, this clonotype was seen many times. The V gene is TRBV5-1, the J gene TRBJ1-5, with TRBD1 as a possible D gene (5 bases). The V end was cut by 0 bases, the J end by 7 bases, with 20 bases between. CDR3 length: 17 residues. From germline, CDR1 is SGHRS and CDR2 YFSETQ. The CDR3 loop is CASSLVRGRDLRQPQHF. CDR3 nucleotide sequence: TGCGCCAGCAGCTTGGTTAGGGGCCGCGACTTGCGCCAGCCCCAGCATTTT.

This clonotype appeared many times. V usage is TRBV19 and J usage is TRBJ1-2, with a tentative D call TRBD1 (6 bases). CDR1 is LNHDA and CDR2 is SQIVND in the germline V gene (reference sequence). CDR3 size: 10 residues. Trimming took off 9 bases at V and 8 bases at J, with 10 bases between the two ends. Here the CDR3 reads CASAGGGYTF. CDR3 DNA: TGTGCCAGCGCGGGGGGCGGCTACACCTTC.

Only a few counts were recorded for this clonotype. The chain is built from TRBV10-3 and TRBJ2-3, with TRBD1 identical over 10 bases. V gave up 4 bases and J gave up 6 bases; unmatched junction bases: 7. The length of the CDR3 is 15 residues. The V gene's germline CDR1 is ENHRY and CDR2 SYGVKD. The CDR3 loop reads CAISARDRGDDTQYF. The CDR3 region has the DNA TGTGCCATCAGTGCCCGGGACAGGGGAGACGATACGCAGTATTTT.

This clonotype was detected ten times or more. Here the CDR3 reads CASRGGQGTDTQYF. The CDR3 DNA sequence: TGTGCCAGCAGGGGGGGGCAGGGCACAGATACGCAGTATTTT. The chain recombines TRBV6-6 with TRBJ2-3; D is perhaps TRBD2 (7 bases). CDR3 length: 14 amino acids. CDR1 is MNHNY, CDR2 SVGAGI, per germline (reference sequence). V was trimmed by 6 bases and J by 1 base, leaving 11 bases between them.

CDR3 bases: TGTGCCAGCACAACCTTCGACAAGGGCACCTACGAGCAGTACTTC. Protein product: CASTTFDKGTYEQYF. The chain uses TRBV6-1 and TRBJ2-7; D not certain. Between the trimmed V and J ends, which lost 7 bases and 2 bases, there was a span of 18 bases. The CDR3 runs to 15 residues. The V gene's germline CDR1 is MNHNS and CDR2 SASEGT.

This chain connects TRBV2 to TRBJ2-7; D might be TRBD1 (5 bases). Germline values: CDR1 SNHLY, CDR2 FYNNEI. The CDR3 is 14 amino acids. V was trimmed by 4 bases and J by 6 bases, leaving 16 bases between them. DNA of the CDR3: TGTGCCAGCAGTGGGCAGGGTACGGTTTCCGAGCAGTACTTC. It yields the protein CASSGQGTVSEQYF.

The sample holds a few counts of this clonotype. The J gene is TRBJ2-7, the V gene TRBV20-1; D might be TRBD2 (5 bases). The CDR3 has 14 amino acids. CDR1 is DFQATT and CDR2 is SNEGSKA in the germline V gene (reference sequence). V was shortened by 3 bases and J by 1 base, with 13 bases between the two germline ends. This chain's CDR3 is CSASPVRGSYEQYF. DNA of the CDR3: TGCAGTGCTAGCCCTGTGCGAGGGTCCTACGAGCAGTACTTC.

V gene TRBV12-3 or TRBV12-4 combines with J gene TRBJ1-2; possibly TRBD1 for D (5 bases). The CDR3 consists of 13 residues. V gave up 6 bases and J gave up 4 bases, with 12 bases separating them. The CDR3 here is CASSPDTVYGYTF. In DNA, the CDR3 is TGTGCCAGCAGCCCGGACACAGTCTATGGCTACACCTTC.